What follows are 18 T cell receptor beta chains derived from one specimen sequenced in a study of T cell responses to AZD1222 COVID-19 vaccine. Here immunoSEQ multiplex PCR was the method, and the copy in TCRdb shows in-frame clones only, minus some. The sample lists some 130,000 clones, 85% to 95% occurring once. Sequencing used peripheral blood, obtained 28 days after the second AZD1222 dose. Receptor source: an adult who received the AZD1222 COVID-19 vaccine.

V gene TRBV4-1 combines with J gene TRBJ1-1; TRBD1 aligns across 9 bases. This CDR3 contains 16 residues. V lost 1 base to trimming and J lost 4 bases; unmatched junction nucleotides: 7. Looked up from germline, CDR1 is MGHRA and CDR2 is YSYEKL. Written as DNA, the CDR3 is TGCGCCAGCAGCCAAGTAACCACAGGGGGCGTCACTGAAGCTTTCTTT. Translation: CASSQVTTGGVTEAFF.

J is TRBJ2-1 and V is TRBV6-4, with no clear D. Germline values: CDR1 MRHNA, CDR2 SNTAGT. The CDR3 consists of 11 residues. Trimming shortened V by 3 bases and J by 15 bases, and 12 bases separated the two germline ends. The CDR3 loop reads CASSDLLLVFF. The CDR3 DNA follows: TGTGCCAGCAGTGATCTACTCCTCGTGTTCTTC.

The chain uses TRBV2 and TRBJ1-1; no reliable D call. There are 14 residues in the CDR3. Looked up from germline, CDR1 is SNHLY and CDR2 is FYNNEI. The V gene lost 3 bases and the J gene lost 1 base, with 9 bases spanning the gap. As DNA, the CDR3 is TGTGCCAGCAGTGATCTGGGGTCGAACACTGAAGCTTTCTTT. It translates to CASSDLGSNTEAFF. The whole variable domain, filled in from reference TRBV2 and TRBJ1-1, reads EPEVTQTPSHQVTQMGQEVILRCVPISNHLYFYWYRQILGQKVEFLVSFYNNEISEKSEIFDDQFSVERPDGSNFTLKIRSTKLEDSAMYFCASSDLGSNTEAFFGQGTRLTVV.

The CDR3 sequence: CASSYSTGANYGYTF. Written as DNA, the CDR3 is TGTGCCAGCAGTTACTCGACAGGGGCTAACTATGGCTACACCTTC. The V and J genes are TRBV6-5 and TRBJ1-2; 8 bases fit TRBD1. Looked up from germline, CDR1 is MNHEY and CDR2 is SVGAGI. V gave up 0 bases and J gave up 0 bases; unmatched junction bases: 0. This CDR3 comprises 15 residues.

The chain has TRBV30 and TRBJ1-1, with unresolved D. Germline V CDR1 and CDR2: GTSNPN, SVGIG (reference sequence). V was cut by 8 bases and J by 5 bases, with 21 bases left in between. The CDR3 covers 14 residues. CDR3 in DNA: TGTGCCAGATCCCTCGGCAGTTTGGTGACTGAAGCTTTCTTT. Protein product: CARSLGSLVTEAFF.

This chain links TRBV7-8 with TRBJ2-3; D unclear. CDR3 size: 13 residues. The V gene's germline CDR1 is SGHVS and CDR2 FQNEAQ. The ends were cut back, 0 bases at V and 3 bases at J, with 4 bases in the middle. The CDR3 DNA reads TGTGCCAGCAGCTTAGCCCTAACAGATACGCAGTATTTT. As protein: CASSLALTDTQYF.

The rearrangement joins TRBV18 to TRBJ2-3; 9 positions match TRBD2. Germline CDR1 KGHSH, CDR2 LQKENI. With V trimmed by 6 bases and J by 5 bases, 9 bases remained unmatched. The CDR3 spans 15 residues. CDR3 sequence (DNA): TGTGCCAGCTCCCGTACTAGCGGGCGAGAAGATACGCAGTATTTT. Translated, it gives CASSRTSGREDTQYF.

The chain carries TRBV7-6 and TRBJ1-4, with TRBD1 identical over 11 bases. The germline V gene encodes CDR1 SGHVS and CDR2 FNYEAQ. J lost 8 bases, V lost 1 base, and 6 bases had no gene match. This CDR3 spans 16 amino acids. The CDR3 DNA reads TGTGCCAGCAGCTTAGGGCGGACAGGGGGCGGCGAAAAACTGTTTTTT. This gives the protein CASSLGRTGGGEKLFF.

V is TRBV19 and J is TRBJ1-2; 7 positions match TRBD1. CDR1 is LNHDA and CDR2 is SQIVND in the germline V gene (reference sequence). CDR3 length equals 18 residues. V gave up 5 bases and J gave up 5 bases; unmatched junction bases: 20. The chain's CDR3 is CASSPIDRVLTDPYGYTF. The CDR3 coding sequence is TGTGCCAGTAGTCCCATCGACAGGGTCCTGACCGATCCTTATGGCTACACCTTC.

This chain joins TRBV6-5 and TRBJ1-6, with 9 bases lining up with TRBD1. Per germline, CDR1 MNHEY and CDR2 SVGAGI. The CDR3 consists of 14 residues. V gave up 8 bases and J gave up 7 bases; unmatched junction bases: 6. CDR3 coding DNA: TGTGCCAGCTGGGACAGGGTAGACAATTCACCCCTCCACTTT. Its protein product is CASWDRVDNSPLHF.

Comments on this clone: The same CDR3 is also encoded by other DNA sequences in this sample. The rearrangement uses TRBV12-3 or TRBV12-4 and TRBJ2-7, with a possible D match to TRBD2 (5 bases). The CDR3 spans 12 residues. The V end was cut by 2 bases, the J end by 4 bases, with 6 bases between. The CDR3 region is CASSLRGYEQYF. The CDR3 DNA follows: TGTGCCAGCAGTTTACGGGGATACGAGCAGTACTTC.

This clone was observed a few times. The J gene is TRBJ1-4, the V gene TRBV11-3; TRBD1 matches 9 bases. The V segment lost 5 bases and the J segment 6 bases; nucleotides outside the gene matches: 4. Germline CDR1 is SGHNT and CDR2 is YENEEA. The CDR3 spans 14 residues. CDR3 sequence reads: CASSRGQGYEKLFF. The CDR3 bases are TGTGCCAGCAGCCGCGGACAGGGGTATGAAAAACTGTTTTTT.

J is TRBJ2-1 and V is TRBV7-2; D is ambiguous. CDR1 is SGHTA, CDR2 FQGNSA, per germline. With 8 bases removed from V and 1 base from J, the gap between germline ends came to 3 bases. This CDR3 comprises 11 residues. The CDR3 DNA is TGTGCCAGCGGTTCCTACAATGAGCAGTTCTTC. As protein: CASGSYNEQFF.

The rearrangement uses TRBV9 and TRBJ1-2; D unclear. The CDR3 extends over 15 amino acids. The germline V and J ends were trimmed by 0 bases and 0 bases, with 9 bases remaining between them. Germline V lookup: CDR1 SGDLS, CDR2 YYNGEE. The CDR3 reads CASSVALVANYGYTF. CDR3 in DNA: TGTGCCAGCAGCGTAGCCCTAGTAGCTAACTATGGCTACACCTTC.

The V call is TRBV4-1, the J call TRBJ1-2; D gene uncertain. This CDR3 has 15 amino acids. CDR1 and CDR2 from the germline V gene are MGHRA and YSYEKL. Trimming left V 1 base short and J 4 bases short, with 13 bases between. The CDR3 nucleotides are TGCGCCAGCAGCCAAGGTGGCACAGCCTCCTATGGCTACACCTTC. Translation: CASSQGGTASYGYTF.

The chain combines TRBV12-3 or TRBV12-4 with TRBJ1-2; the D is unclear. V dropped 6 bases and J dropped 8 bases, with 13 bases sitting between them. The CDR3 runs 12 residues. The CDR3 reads CASRGTVGGYTF. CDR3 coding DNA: TGTGCCAGCAGAGGAACAGTGGGCGGCTACACCTTC.

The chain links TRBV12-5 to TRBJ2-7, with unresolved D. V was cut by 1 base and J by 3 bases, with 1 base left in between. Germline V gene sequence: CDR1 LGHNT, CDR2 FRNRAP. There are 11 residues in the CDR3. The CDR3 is CASGLGYEQYF. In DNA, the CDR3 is TGTGCTAGTGGTTTGGGCTACGAGCAGTACTTC. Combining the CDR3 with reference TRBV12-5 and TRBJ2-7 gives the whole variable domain DARVTQTPRHKVTEMGQEVTMRCQPILGHNTVFWYRQTMMQGLELLAYFRNRAPLDDSGMPKDRFSAEMPDATLATLKIQPSEPRDSAVYFCASGLGYEQYFGPGTRLTVT.

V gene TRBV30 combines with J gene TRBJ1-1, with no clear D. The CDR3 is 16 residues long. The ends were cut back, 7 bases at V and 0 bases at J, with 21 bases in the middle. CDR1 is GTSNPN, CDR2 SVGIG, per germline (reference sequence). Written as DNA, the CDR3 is TGTGCCTCTCGGGCATGGGCAGCAAGTATGAACACTGAAGCTTTCTTT. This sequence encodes CASRAWAASMNTEAFF.